Following are 9 T cell receptor beta chains from one sample sequenced in a study of blood T cell repertoires in COVID-19. Sequencing used immunoSEQ multiplex PCR; TCRdb keeps in-frame clones, though not all of them. Among hundreds of thousands of clones listed, roughly 90% were seen once. Material for sequencing was PBMCs or T cells enriched from blood (not recorded which). These receptors all come from a woman younger than 35 with acute COVID-19.

This chain connects TRBV27 to TRBJ2-5; possible D gene TRBD1, 5 bases. Germline CDR1 reads MNHEY; CDR2 reads SMNVEV (reference sequence). The CDR3 totals 15 residues. V was trimmed by 3 bases and J by 5 bases, leaving 16 bases between them. In DNA form, the CDR3 reads TGTGCCAGCAGTTTCACCGACAGCCGTGGGGAGACCCAGTACTTC. It encodes CASSFTDSRGETQYF.

Turning to this clone: It is unclear where the CDR3 begins or ends on the DNA, so no DNA is shown, and the CDR3 is as TCRdb lists it. The chain has TRBV28 and TRBJ1-1; no check of the table's D call, TRBD1, against the DNA was made. Ends included, the CDR3 has 14 residues. CDR1 MDHEN and CDR2 SYDVKM come from the germline V gene. CDR3 region: CASILGDMNTEAFF.

This chain connects TRBV6-5 to TRBJ2-2, with D perhaps matching TRBD2 (5 bases). The ends were cut back, 2 bases at V and 7 bases at J, with 11 bases in the middle. Germline-derived CDR1 and CDR2 are MNHEY and SVGAGI. The CDR3 consists of 14 residues. CDR3 region: CASSYGRAVGELFF. CDR3 sequence (DNA): TGTGCCAGCAGTTACGGGCGGGCGGTCGGGGAGCTGTTTTTT.

The genes are TRBV25-1 and TRBJ1-1; 8 bases agree with TRBD1. The CDR3 runs 14 residues. Germline lookup yields CDR1 MGHDK and CDR2 SYGVNS. The V gene end was trimmed by 6 bases and the J gene end by 4 bases; junction bases not matched to a gene: 7. CDR3 sequence reads: CASRLTGVFTEAFF. The CDR3 coding sequence is TGTGCCAGCAGGCTGACAGGGGTTTTCACTGAAGCTTTCTTT.

This sequence joins TRBV14 and TRBJ2-2, with D unclear. The germline CDR1 and CDR2 sequences are SGHDN and FVKESK. Trimming shortened V by 3 bases and J by 5 bases, and 4 bases separated the two germline ends. The CDR3 loop spans 12 amino acids. The CDR3 DNA is TGTGCCAGCAGCCATCTAACCGGGGAGCTGTTTTTT. It encodes CASSHLTGELFF. Using reference TRBV14 and TRBJ2-2 for the parts outside the CDR3, the full variable domain is EAGVTQFPSHSVIEKGQTVTLRCDPISGHDNLYWYRRVMGKEIKFLLHFVKESKQDESGMPNNRFLAERTGGTYSTLKVQPAELEDSGVYFCASSHLTGELFFGEGSRLTVL.

CDR3 sequence (DNA): TGTGCCAGCAGCTTAGCTGCACAGAGCTACGAGCAGTACTTC. Protein sequence: CASSLAAQSYEQYF. The chain employs TRBV11-2 and TRBJ2-7; D not certain. This CDR3 comprises 14 residues. V lost 1 base and J 3 bases, leaving 10 bases between the germline ends. Germline V gene sequence: CDR1 SGHAT, CDR2 FQNNGV.

V and J are TRBV7-9 and TRBJ2-7; 8 bases agree with TRBD2. The V gene end was trimmed by 5 bases and the J gene end by 2 bases; junction bases not matched to a gene: 11. This CDR3 has 16 amino acids. CDR1 is SEHNR and CDR2 is FQNEAQ in the germline V gene (reference sequence). In nucleotides, the CDR3 is TGTGCCAGCAGCGCCTGGACTAGCCGGGGCGCCTACGAGCAGTACTTC. Amino acid sequence: CASSAWTSRGAYEQYF.

The V gene is TRBV3-1 (or the pseudogene TRBV3-2), the J gene TRBJ1-6; D call uncertain. The CDR3 runs to 14 residues. Germline CDR1 is LGHDT and CDR2 is YNNKEL (reference sequence). Trimming pared 4 bases from V and 6 bases from J, leaving 10 bases between. The CDR3 region has the DNA TGTGCCAGCAGCCTGGGCCTGTCTAATTCACCCCTCCACTTT. It encodes CASSLGLSNSPLHF.

The chain uses TRBV13 and TRBJ2-2; D perhaps matches TRBD1 (7 bases). The CDR3 is 16 residues long. The V gene lost 5 bases and the J gene lost 7 bases, with 20 bases spanning the gap. The germline V gene has CDR1 PRHDT and CDR2 FYEKMQ (reference sequence). The CDR3 DNA reads as TGTGCCAGCAGCCCAGAAAGCGGGCGGGACAGCGGGGAGCTGTTTTTT. Protein sequence: CASSPESGRDSGELFF.